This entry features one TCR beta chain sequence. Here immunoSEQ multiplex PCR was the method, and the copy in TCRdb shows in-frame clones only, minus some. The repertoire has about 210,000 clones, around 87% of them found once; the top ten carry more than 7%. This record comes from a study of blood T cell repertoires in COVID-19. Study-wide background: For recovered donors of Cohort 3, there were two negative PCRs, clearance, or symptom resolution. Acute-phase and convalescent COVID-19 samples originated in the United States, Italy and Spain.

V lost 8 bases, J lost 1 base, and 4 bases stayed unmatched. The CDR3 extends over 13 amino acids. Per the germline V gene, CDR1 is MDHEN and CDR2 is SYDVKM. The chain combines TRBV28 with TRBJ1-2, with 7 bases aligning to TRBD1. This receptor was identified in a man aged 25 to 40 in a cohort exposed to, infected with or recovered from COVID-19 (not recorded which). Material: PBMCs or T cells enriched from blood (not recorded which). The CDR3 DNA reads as TGTGCCAGCGCTCAGGGGGGTAACTATGGCTACACCTTC. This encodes CASAQGGNYGYTF.